This is a list of T cell receptor beta chains from one sample in a study of blood T cell repertoires in COVID-19. Some clones are missing from TCRdb's copy, which holds only in-frame ones; the method was immunoSEQ multiplex PCR. The table includes 140,000 or so clones, around 91% detected once. Material: peripheral blood. These receptor sequences come from a woman aged 55-69 years with active COVID-19. CDR3s include the opening cysteine and the closing phenylalanine or tryptophan. D genes are given only for firm matches. Rows may omit the clone size; those that give it use once, few, many or a size class.

size: -; D: -; V: TRBV28; J: TRBJ2-7; DNA: TGTGCCAGCAGCCTTAGAGGCGGACTCTCCTACGAGCAGTACTTC; CDR3: CASSLRGGLSYEQYF
size: -; D: -; V: TRBV28; J: TRBJ2-7; DNA: TGTGCCAGCACCTCCCCTCTCTCCTACGAGCAGTACTTC; CDR3: CASTSPLSYEQYF
size: -; D: -; V: TRBV29-1; J: TRBJ2-1; DNA: TGCAGCGCCGGAGAGGTGGTCTACAATGAGCAGTTCTTC; CDR3: CSAGEVVYNEQFF
size: -; D: TRBD2; V: TRBV2; J: TRBJ2-7; DNA: TGTGCCAGCAGTAATCTAGGCGGGAGATCAAGCTCCTACGAGCAGTACTTC; CDR3: CASSNLGGRSSSYEQYF
size: few; D: -; V: TRBV27; J: TRBJ1-6; DNA: TGTGCCAGCAGTTTGGGGGGGACGAATTCACCCCTCCACTTT; CDR3: CASSLGGTNSPLHF
size: large; D: TRBD2; V: TRBV6-5; J: TRBJ2-7; DNA: TGTGCCAGCAGTTACGGCGCTAGCGGGCAGTACGAGCAGTACTTC; CDR3: CASSYGASGQYEQYF
size: -; D: -; V: TRBV7-6; J: TRBJ2-2; DNA: TGTGCCAGCAGCTCCGCGATAGCGGCGAACACCGGGGAGCTGTTTTTT; CDR3: CASSSAIAANTGELFF
size: once; D: TRBD1; V: TRBV27; J: TRBJ1-2; DNA: TGTGCCAGCAGTTCACAGGGGGCGCCGACCCCCTATGGCTACACCTTC; CDR3: CASSSQGAPTPYGYTF
size: -; D: -; V: TRBV10-3; J: TRBJ2-7; DNA: TGTGCCATCAGTGCACAGTCCCACGAGCAGTACTTC; CDR3: CAISAQSHEQYF
size: -; D: -; V: TRBV5-1; J: TRBJ2-7; DNA: TGCGCCAGCAGGACAGGAGACGTCCGTGGCTCCTACGAGCAGTACTTC; CDR3: CASRTGDVRGSYEQYF
size: -; D: TRBD2; V: TRBV27; J: TRBJ2-1; DNA: TGTGCCAGCAAATGGGGCACGGGAGGGGCCAATGAGCAGTTCTTC; CDR3: CASKWGTGGANEQFF
size: -; D: -; V: TRBV7-2; J: TRBJ2-1; DNA: TGTGCCAGCAGCTTGGGGCTGGGTACCTACAATGAGCAGTTCTTC; CDR3: CASSLGLGTYNEQFF
size: -; D: TRBD1; V: TRBV7-9; J: TRBJ1-1; DNA: TGTGCCAGCAGCTTAGGAACAGGGGGCTGGAACACTGAAGCTTTCTTT; CDR3: CASSLGTGGWNTEAFF
size: -; D: TRBD1; V: TRBV23-1; J: TRBJ1-6; DNA: TGCGCCAGCAGTCAATCCGGACAGGGGCAGGTTATATCCCTCCACTTT; CDR3: CASSQSGQGQVISLHF
size: -; D: TRBD2; V: TRBV6-5; J: TRBJ2-7; DNA: TGTGCCAGCAGTCCGGTAGCGGGAGGGCCGGAGGAGCAGTACTTC; CDR3: CASSPVAGGPEEQYF